The 32 T cell receptor beta chains in this list originate from one sample, sequenced in a study of control samples from healthy donors and cancer patients. Clones were read by immunoSEQ multiplex PCR, and TCRdb kept only the in-frame ones, dropping some. The repertoire consists of under 150,000 clones, with 70% to 90% occurring once and the leading ten covering less than 3.5%. Sequenced input: blood. The receptors shown here come from a man aged 40-50 years in good health.

CDR3 amino acids: CASSIEGRPNYGYTF. CDR3 nucleotides: TGTGCCAGTAGTATTGAGGGGAGACCTAACTATGGCTACACCTTC. This chain links TRBV19 with TRBJ1-2, with a tentative D call TRBD1 (5 bases). Looked up from germline, CDR1 is LNHDA and CDR2 is SQIVND (reference sequence). V dropped 3 bases and J dropped 0 bases, with 11 bases sitting between them. This CDR3 region has 15 residues.

The rearrangement joins TRBV5-6 to TRBJ1-3; 10 nucleotides align to TRBD1. V dropped 5 bases and J dropped 9; count of bases not matched to a gene: 8. The CDR3 covers 14 residues. Germline CDR1 SGHDT, CDR2 YYEEEE. CDR3 loop: CASSYDRGLFTIYF. The CDR3, as DNA: TGTGCCAGCAGTTATGACAGGGGGCTTTTCACCATATATTTT.

The chain carries TRBV6-1 and TRBJ1-2; 7 bases fit TRBD1. V lost 1 base, J lost 5 bases, and 13 bases stayed unmatched. CDR1 and CDR2 from the germline V gene are MNHNS and SASEGT. The CDR3 totals 17 residues. Written as DNA, the CDR3 is TGTGCCAGCAGTGAAGATGTAATGGGGCACAGGGGATATGGCTACACCTTC. This codes for CASSEDVMGHRGYGYTF.

The chain employs TRBV12-3 or TRBV12-4 and TRBJ1-4, with TRBD1 identical over 10 bases. With 8 bases clipped from V and 6 bases from J, the junction kept 3 bases outside the gene matches. CDR3 length: 13 residues. The CDR3 protein is CASSDRGDEKLFF. The CDR3 DNA follows: TGTGCCAGCTCGGACAGGGGGGATGAAAAACTGTTTTTT.

The CDR3 DNA sequence: TGTGCCACCAGCAGCCTCCTAGGGTACGAGCAGTACTTC. It is translated as CATSSLLGYEQYF. The rearrangement joins TRBV15 to TRBJ2-7, with D unresolved. The germline V gene encodes CDR1 LNHNV and CDR2 YYDKDF (reference sequence). V lost 3 bases, J lost 4 bases, and 10 bases lay in between. This CDR3 has 13 residues.

This chain uses TRBV27 with TRBJ2-3; D not certain. CDR3 length: 15 amino acids. The germline CDR1 and CDR2 sequences are MNHEY and SMNVEV (reference sequence). Between the trimmed V and J ends, which lost 2 bases and 0 bases, there was a span of 9 bases. The CDR3 is CASSLGPTSTDTQYF. CDR3 nucleotide sequence: TGTGCCAGCAGTTTAGGGCCTACCAGCACAGATACGCAGTATTTT.

This chain uses TRBV5-1 with TRBJ2-6; 12 bases are shared with TRBD2. The CDR3 contains 20 residues. Trimming took 0 bases from V and 0 from J; bases not matched to a gene: 7. Germline CDR1 reads SGHRS; CDR2 reads YFSETQ. The CDR3 DNA follows: TGCGCCAGCAGCTTGGGGACTAGCGGGAACCCCTTCTCTGGGGCCAACGTCCTGACTTTC. Translation: CASSLGTSGNPFSGANVLTF.

Regarding this clone: Different DNA sequences within this sample yield the same CDR3. The genes are TRBV4-3 and TRBJ1-2, with 11 bases fitting TRBD1. Germline loops: CDR1 LGHNA, CDR2 YSLEER. The CDR3 loop spans 15 amino acids. The V gene end was trimmed by 1 base and the J gene end by 2 bases; junction bases not matched to a gene: 0. The CDR3 reads CASSQGTGGNYGYTF. CDR3 DNA sequence: TGCGCCAGCAGCCAAGGGACAGGGGGCAACTATGGCTACACCTTC.

This chain connects TRBV5-1 to TRBJ2-3; a weak D match, TRBD1 (7 bases). Trimming removed 4 bases from V and 5 bases from J, with 17 bases in between. Germline values: CDR1 SGHRS, CDR2 YFSETQ. This CDR3 comprises 15 residues. The CDR3 spells CASSTSGGRGDTQYF. The CDR3 nucleotides read TGCGCCAGCAGCACGTCAGGGGGGCGCGGAGATACGCAGTATTTT.

This clone was counted a few times. The genes are TRBV5-1 and TRBJ2-1; 9 bases align to TRBD2. The ends lost 2 bases at V and 4 bases at J; junction bases unmatched: 4. The germline V gene encodes CDR1 SGHRS and CDR2 YFSETQ. The CDR3 runs 15 residues. The CDR3 region is CASSLGSGGYNEQFF. The CDR3 DNA is TGCGCCAGCAGCTTAGGTAGCGGGGGATACAATGAGCAGTTCTTC.

J is TRBJ1-5 and V is TRBV19; D may be TRBD1 (6 bases). Trimming removed 1 base at V and 3 bases at J, with 10 bases between. CDR3 length equals 15 residues. In germline, CDR1 is LNHDA, CDR2 SQIVND (reference sequence). CDR3 nucleotides: TGTGCCAGTAGTATAGGCCCAGGGGACAATCAGCCCCAGCATTTT. The encoded protein is CASSIGPGDNQPQHF.

The V and J genes are TRBV11-3 and TRBJ1-1, with TRBD1 as a possible D gene (6 bases). This CDR3 contains 15 residues. The V gene's germline CDR1 is SGHNT and CDR2 YENEEA. V lost 5 bases, J lost 9 bases, and 22 bases lay in between. The CDR3 is CASSGSEGGFRKAFF. The CDR3 bases are TGTGCCAGCAGCGGCTCCGAGGGGGGTTTCCGTAAAGCTTTCTTT.

This rearrangement joins TRBV24-1 to TRBJ1-2; TRBD1 is a possible D gene (6 bases). V was pared by 5 bases and J by 8 bases, with 14 bases between. The CDR3 spans 13 residues. Germline V gene data show CDR1 as KGHDR and CDR2 as SFDVKD. The CDR3 is CATSGVSGEGYTF. CDR3 sequence (DNA): TGTGCCACCAGTGGAGTATCAGGGGAAGGCTACACCTTC.

V is TRBV24-1 and J is TRBJ2-7, with TRBD1 as a possible D gene (5 bases). V shed 4 bases and J shed 5 bases, with 5 bases lying between them. The CDR3 consists of 11 residues. Germline V gene sequence: CDR1 KGHDR, CDR2 SFDVKD. The CDR3 protein is CATSDRDEQYF. CDR3 coding DNA: TGTGCCACCAGTGACAGGGACGAGCAGTACTTC.

This clone has just a few counts. The chain combines TRBV6-4 with TRBJ2-2; D call uncertain. The CDR3 totals 11 residues. Germline V gene data show CDR1 as MRHNA and CDR2 as SNTAGT. Trimming took off 5 bases at V and 2 bases at J, with 0 bases between the two ends. The CDR3 loop is CASSNTGELFF. CDR3 coding DNA: TGTGCCAGCAGTAACACCGGGGAGCTGTTTTTT.

J is TRBJ1-2 and V is TRBV7-8, with TRBD1 matching over 7 bases. Unmatched junction bases numbered 9, after V lost 5 bases and J lost 6 bases. Per the germline V gene, CDR1 is SGHVS and CDR2 is FQNEAQ. CDR3 length: 14 amino acids. The CDR3 spells CASSAGQAKDGYTF. CDR3 nucleotides: TGTGCCAGCAGCGCCGGACAGGCCAAAGATGGCTACACCTTC. The entire variable domain, with the rest obtained from reference TRBV7-8 and TRBJ1-2, is as follows: GAGVSQSPRYKVAKRGQDVALRCDPISGHVSLFWYQQALGQGPEFLTYFQNEAQLDKSGLPSDRFFAERPEGSVSTLKIQRTQQEDSAVYLCASSAGQAKDGYTFGSGTRLTVV.

CDR3 loop: CASSLNTDTQYF. DNA for the CDR3: TGTGCCAGCAGTTTAAACACAGATACGCAGTATTTT. The chain joins TRBV3-1 (or the pseudogene TRBV3-2) to TRBJ2-3; D is ambiguous. This CDR3 has 12 amino acids. Germline V lookup: CDR1 LGHDT, CDR2 YNNKEL (reference sequence). Trimming removed 6 bases at V and 2 bases at J, with 6 bases between.

The chain links TRBV4-2 to TRBJ1-1; 8 nucleotides line up with TRBD1. The J segment lost 6 bases and the V segment lost 4 bases, leaving 4 bases of the junction unmatched. The CDR3 loop spans 13 amino acids. Germline V CDR1 and CDR2: LGHNA, YNFKEQ. The CDR3 spells CASSPTGGAEAFF. The CDR3 region has the DNA TGTGCCAGCAGCCCCACAGGGGGGGCTGAAGCTTTCTTT.

The chain links TRBV7-9 to TRBJ2-1; 7 bases are a match to TRBD1. J gave up 14 bases and V 5 bases, and 12 bases lay outside the gene matches. This CDR3 is built from 13 residues. The germline V gene encodes CDR1 SEHNR and CDR2 FQNEAQ (reference sequence). The CDR3 nucleotides are TGTGCCAGCAGCCAGGGGGTGGTCGCAGGGGAGTTCTTC. This encodes CASSQGVVAGEFF.

This chain links TRBV13 with TRBJ1-4; TRBD1 matches at 8 bases. Losses at the gene ends were 0 bases for V and 6 bases for J; bases not matched to a gene: 3. CDR1 and CDR2 from the germline V gene are PRHDT and FYEKMQ (reference sequence). The CDR3 has 15 amino acids. Written as DNA, the CDR3 is TGTGCCAGCAGCTTAGGCCAGGGGGCTGATGAAAAACTGTTTTTT. Translating gives CASSLGQGADEKLFF.

The chain uses TRBV7-2 and TRBJ1-6; no definite D call. The CDR3 runs 10 residues. V gave up 5 bases and J gave up 14 bases, with 7 bases separating them. Germline V gene lookup returns CDR1 SGHTA and CDR2 FQGNSA. CDR3 coding DNA: TGTGCCAGCAGCGAAGGCTCCCTCCACTTT. Its protein product is CASSEGSLHF.

The sample holds a few counts of this clone. V and J are TRBV29-1 and TRBJ2-3; the match to TRBD2 covers 9 bases. With V trimmed by 7 bases and J by 4 bases, 9 bases remained unmatched. Germline loops: CDR1 SQVTM, CDR2 ANQGSEA. The CDR3 is made up of 14 amino acids. The CDR3 nucleotides read TGCAGCGGTGCTAGCGGGGTTAGGGCAGATACGCAGTATTTT. The encoded protein is CSGASGVRADTQYF.

The rearrangement joins TRBV3-1 (or the pseudogene TRBV3-2) to TRBJ1-1; D remains unclear. V was clipped by 0 bases and J by 6 bases, with 5 bases between them. CDR1 is LGHDT and CDR2 is YNNKEL in the germline V gene (reference sequence). CDR3 length: 12 residues. CDR3 in DNA: TGTGCCAGCAGCCAAGATCGTGCTGAAGCTTTCTTT. Residues: CASSQDRAEAFF.

The chain is built from TRBV20-1 and TRBJ1-3; D remains unclear. V was pared by 7 bases and J by 0 bases, with 4 bases between. This CDR3 spans 11 amino acids. Per the germline V gene, CDR1 is DFQATT and CDR2 is SNEGSKA (reference sequence). The CDR3 spells CSVYSGNTIYF. Written as DNA, the CDR3 is TGCAGTGTTTACTCTGGAAACACCATATATTTT.

V is TRBV28 and J is TRBJ1-1; TRBD1 might be the D (5 bases). V was shortened by 2 bases and J by 1 base, with 8 bases between the two germline ends. CDR1 and CDR2 (germline): MDHEN, SYDVKM. The CDR3 is 14 residues long. The CDR3 reads CASSLHQGNTEAFF. As DNA, the CDR3 is TGTGCCAGCAGTTTACACCAGGGGAACACTGAAGCTTTCTTT.

This chain uses TRBV6-6 with TRBJ2-2; TRBD2 aligns across 7 bases. CDR1 and CDR2 from the germline V gene are MNHNY and SVGAGI (reference sequence). The CDR3 totals 15 residues. Germline trimming cut 5 bases from V and 1 base from J; bases unmatched to any gene: 4. For the CDR3, the DNA is TGTGCCAGCAGTACGGGGGGACTGAACACCGGGGAGCTGTTTTTT. Its protein product is CASSTGGLNTGELFF.

This chain connects TRBV29-1 to TRBJ2-1; D gene uncertain. The V end was cut by 3 bases, the J end by 5 bases, with 8 bases between. Germline V gene sequence: CDR1 SQVTM, CDR2 ANQGSEA. The CDR3 has 12 amino acids. CDR3 DNA sequence: TGCAGCGTTGAGAGATTGAACAATGAGCAGTTCTTC. Translated: CSVERLNNEQFF.

The chain joins TRBV9 to TRBJ1-3; the D is unclear. Germline V lookup: CDR1 SGDLS, CDR2 YYNGEE. The germline V and J ends were trimmed by 1 base and 0 bases, with 11 bases remaining between them. The CDR3 extends over 16 amino acids. This CDR3 is CASSVREGYSGNTIYF. The CDR3 coding sequence is TGTGCCAGCAGCGTAAGGGAGGGCTACTCTGGAAACACCATATATTTT. The variable domain in full, completed from reference TRBV9 and TRBJ1-3, reads DSGVTQTPKHLITATGQRVTLRCSPRSGDLSVYWYQQSLDQGLQFLIQYYNGEERAKGNILERFSAQQFPDLHSELNLSSLELGDSALYFCASSVREGYSGNTIYFGEGSWLTVV.

This rearrangement joins TRBV11-2 to TRBJ2-1, with D perhaps matching TRBD2 (6 bases). The V and J ends lost 5 bases and 1 base respectively, with 12 bases between them. The CDR3 is 15 residues long. CDR1 and CDR2 (germline): SGHAT, FQNNGV. The CDR3 here is CASSRDFFSYNEQFF. CDR3 bases: TGTGCCAGCAGCCGGGACTTCTTTTCCTACAATGAGCAGTTCTTC.

This rearrangement joins TRBV4-3 to TRBJ2-7, with 11 bases aligning to TRBD2. The germline CDR1 and CDR2 sequences are LGHNA and YSLEER. The CDR3 is 18 residues long. Trimming removed 3 bases from V and 2 bases from J; junction bases left unmatched: 12. The CDR3 coding sequence is TGCGCCAGCAGCCATGACCTAGCGGGGGGTTACATGACCTACGAGCAGTACTTC. The encoded protein is CASSHDLAGGYMTYEQYF.

The chain couples TRBV2 to TRBJ1-5; D not certain. The germline V gene encodes CDR1 SNHLY and CDR2 FYNNEI. V shed 6 bases and J shed 4 bases, with 16 bases lying between them. There are 15 residues in the CDR3. The CDR3 loop is CASSASGRLNQPQHF. DNA of the CDR3: TGTGCCAGCAGCGCCTCCGGCAGATTGAATCAGCCCCAGCATTTT.

This chain links TRBV5-8 with TRBJ1-2; TRBD1 matches at 9 bases. The germline V gene has CDR1 SGHTS and CDR2 YDEGEE. The trim removed 2 bases at V and 5 bases at J, leaving 4 bases unmatched. The CDR3 loop spans 14 amino acids. The DNA of the CDR3 is TGTGCCAGCAGCTTTACAGGGGGCTTTTATGGCTACACCTTC. This gives the protein CASSFTGGFYGYTF. Complete variable domain (other parts from reference TRBV5-8 and TRBJ1-2): EAGVTQSPTHLIKTRGQQATLRCSPISGHTSVYWYQQALGLGLQFLLWYDEGEERNRGNFPPRFSGRQFPNYSSELNVNALELEDSALYLCASSFTGGFYGYTFGSGTRLTVV.